These 5 T cell receptor beta chains were all obtained from the same sample, sequenced in a study of shared clonotypes between healthy human individuals. TCRdb keeps only in-frame clones here, not all; method: immunoSEQ multiplex PCR. The sample lists millions of clones; 93% were seen once. What was sequenced was naive CD4+ T cells from PBMCs. Subset given: CD45RA+ positively selected. Receptor source: a young man in good health. Some clones in this sample may be carry-over from other donors' samples.

J is TRBJ2-3 and V is TRBV5-1; tentatively, D is TRBD1 (5 bases). The germline CDR1 and CDR2 sequences are SGHRS and YFSETQ. The CDR3 is made up of 16 amino acids. The germline V and J ends were trimmed by 3 bases and 2 bases, with 16 bases remaining between them. The CDR3 region is CASSWQTDFNTDTQYF. CDR3 in DNA: TGCGCCAGCAGCTGGCAGACAGATTTCAACACAGATACGCAGTATTTT. Full variable domain (outside the CDR3, taken from reference TRBV5-1 and TRBJ2-3): KAGVTQTPRYLIKTRGQQVTLSCSPISGHRSVSWYQQTPGQGLQFLFEYFSETQRNKGNFPGRFSGRQFSNSRSEMNVSTLELGDSALYLCASSWQTDFNTDTQYFGPGTRLTVL.

This chain joins TRBV29-1 and TRBJ1-1; TRBD1 is a possible D gene (5 bases). Germline V gene data show CDR1 as SQVTM and CDR2 as ANQGSEA. This CDR3 is built from 10 residues. Trimming took off 7 bases at V and 6 bases at J, with 9 bases between the two ends. The CDR3: CSGGHSEAFF. DNA for the CDR3: TGCAGCGGTGGACACTCTGAAGCTTTCTTT.

Notes on this clone: This clone may be a read error of a much larger clone one base away. The chain is built from TRBV6-6 and TRBJ2-3; no clear D gene. The germline V gene has CDR1 MNHNY and CDR2 SVGAGI (reference sequence). The length of the CDR3 is 11 residues. With 2 bases removed from V and 4 bases from J, the gap between germline ends came to 1 base. The CDR3 region is CASSYADTQYF. The DNA for the CDR3 is TGTGCCAGCAGTTACGCAGATACGCAGTATTTT.

The chain combines TRBV9 with TRBJ2-5; weak D call: TRBD2 (6 bases). The germline V and J ends were trimmed by 6 bases and 1 base, with 19 bases remaining between them. In germline, CDR1 is SGDLS, CDR2 YYNGEE. The CDR3 is made up of 16 amino acids. This chain's CDR3 is CASTIKNSGCQETQYF. As DNA, the CDR3 is TGTGCCAGCACGATAAAAAATAGCGGCTGCCAAGAGACCCAGTACTTC.

The chain links TRBV6-1 to TRBJ1-1; TRBD1 matches at 8 bases. The germline V gene has CDR1 MNHNS and CDR2 SASEGT. The length of the CDR3 is 16 residues. Trimming cost V 3 bases and J 4 bases; bases outside gene matches: 10. The CDR3 DNA reads as TGTGCCAGCAGTGAGCCCGCCAGGGGGCGAGGCACTGAAGCTTTCTTT. This sequence encodes CASSEPARGRGTEAFF.